The clone carrying this T cell receptor beta chain appeared many times. Its antigen is still unknown. The sample belongs to a study of glioma-infiltrating T cells. The study, taken as a whole, reports: Patients with low tissue-blood divergence carried a signature set of shared blood CDR3 motifs. Only very few CDR3 sequences appeared in both tissue and blood.

TCR alpha and beta CDR3 regions were amplified from RNA using iRepertoire nested multiplex PCR. One-step reverse transcription and amplification started from about 100-400 ng of tissue mRNA or PBMC total RNA. TCRdb reanalysed the multiplex PCR reads using MiXCR and keeps one entry per CDR3 protein. The data hold approximately 400,000 distinct CDR3 sequences, with roughly two fifths observed a single time. V trimming: 6 bases; J trimming: 4 bases; junction bases outside the gene matches: 2. CDR1 MNHEY and CDR2 SMNVEV come from the germline V gene (reference sequence). CDR3 length: 14 residues. Material: glioma tissue, nonneoplastic brain tissue, or PBMCs (not recorded which). This sequence originates from a human donor with low-grade glioma or glioblastoma, undergoing nonglioma brain surgery, or in good health (not recorded which). The chain couples TRBV27 to TRBJ2-1, with TRBD1 matching over 11 bases. The CDR3 is CASSGQGAYNEQFF. The DNA for the CDR3 is TGTGCCAGCAGCGGACAGGGGGCGTACAATGAGCAGTTCTTC.